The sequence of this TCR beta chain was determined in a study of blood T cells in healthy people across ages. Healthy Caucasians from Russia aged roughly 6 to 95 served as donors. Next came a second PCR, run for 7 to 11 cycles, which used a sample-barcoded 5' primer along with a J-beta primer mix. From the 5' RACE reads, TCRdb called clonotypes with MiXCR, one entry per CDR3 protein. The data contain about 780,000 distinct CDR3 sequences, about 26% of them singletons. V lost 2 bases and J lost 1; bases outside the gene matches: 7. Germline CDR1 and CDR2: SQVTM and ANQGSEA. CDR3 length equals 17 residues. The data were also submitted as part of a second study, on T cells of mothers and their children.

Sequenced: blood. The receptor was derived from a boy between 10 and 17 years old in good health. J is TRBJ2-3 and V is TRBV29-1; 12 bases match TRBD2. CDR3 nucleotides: TGCAGCGTTGAATTAGCTAGCGGGGGGGTAGGCACAGATACGCAGTATTTT. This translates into CSVELASGGVGTDTQYF.